A selection of T cell receptor beta chains follows, all from one sample in a study of beta chain features in type 1 diabetes. Clones were sequenced by immunoSEQ multiplex PCR, and TCRdb holds only the in-frame ones, with some missing. This sample carries 150,000 to 200,000 clones, about 13% of them seen once, and the ten largest clones take 0.62%. Sequencing was carried out using central memory CD4+ T cells from blood. Receptor source: a woman aged 18-29 years in good health. Each CDR3 is given with its conserved first and last residue. Fields, in order: V gene, D gene, clone size, J gene, CDR3 DNA, CDR3 protein. A D gene is named only where the DNA matches it firmly. Part of the rows lack a size; the others show once, few, many or a class for expanded clones.

TRBV28	TRBD1	.	TRBJ2-6	TGTGCCAGCAGTTCCCGACAGGGCTCTGGGGCCAACGTCCTGACTTTC	CASSSRQGSGANVLTF
TRBV27	.	.	TRBJ1-1	TGTGCCAGCACCACAGCGGGGGCGGCTGAAGCTTTCTTT	CASTTAGAAEAFF
TRBV29-1	.	.	TRBJ1-1	TGCAGCGTTGTCCCCAGGACTGAAGCTTTCTTT	CSVVPRTEAFF
TRBV5-1	TRBD2	few	TRBJ2-1	TGCGCCAGCAGCGACGGGACTAGCCAATCGAATGAGCAGTTCTTC	CASSDGTSQSNEQFF
TRBV4-3	.	.	TRBJ2-7	TGCGCCAGCAGCCAAGTTATTGGGACTGGCGAGCAGTACTTC	CASSQVIGTGEQYF
TRBV7-8	.	many	TRBJ2-6	TGTGCCAGCAGCTTCGGGAGTTCTGGGGCCAACGTCCTGACTTTC	CASSFGSSGANVLTF
TRBV6-1	TRBD2	few	TRBJ2-5	TGTGCCAGCAGCGCCACTAGCGGCTACGAGACCCAGTACTTC	CASSATSGYETQYF
TRBV28	TRBD1	.	TRBJ2-4	TGTGCCAGCAGCCTCTCCGGGACAGGGGTGAACATTCAGTACTTC	CASSLSGTGVNIQYF
TRBV6-6	TRBD2	.	TRBJ2-1	TGTGCCAGCAGCTCTACTAGCGGGAGTTACAATGAGCAGTTCTTC	CASSSTSGSYNEQFF
TRBV5-4	TRBD2	few	TRBJ2-3	TGTGCCAGCAGCCGTGGGTCGGGGCGGGAGTTGACAGATACGCAGTATTTT	CASSRGSGRELTDTQYF
TRBV14	.	.	TRBJ1-1	TGTGCCAGCAGCCAAAGCTTGAACACTGAAGCTTTCTTT	CASSQSLNTEAFF
TRBV21-1	.	.	TRBJ2-7	TGTGCCAGCAGCAAAGCTCCGGGACAGCCAAATTACGAGCAGTACTTC	CASSKAPGQPNYEQYF
TRBV9	.	many	TRBJ2-1	TGTGCCAGCAGCTCTGGACAGAGCTCCTACAATGAGCAGTTCTTC	CASSSGQSSYNEQFF